The T cell receptor beta chain under discussion was sequenced for a study of T-cell reconstitution after alpha-beta-depleted transplantation in children. TCRbeta library construction was performed incorporating unique molecular identifiers. TCRdb used MiXCR to reprocess the PCR reads, holding one entry per CDR3 protein. The sample yields about 360,000 distinct CDR3 sequences, 13% seen once. This CDR3 is 14 amino acids long. V was pared by 4 bases and J by 4 bases, with 4 bases of the junction left unmatched. Germline lookup yields CDR1 MNHEY and CDR2 SVGAGI. The chain combines TRBV6-5 with TRBJ1-2, with TRBD1 matching 9 bases. The TCR comes from a human donor who donated a stem cell graft to a child with Fanconi anemia. The sample consisted of PBMCs, taken from the stem cell graft. The CDR3 DNA follows: TGTGCCAGCAGTTCCAACAGGGGGCTCTATGGCTACACCTTC. This codes for CASSSNRGLYGYTF.